This T cell receptor (beta chain) comes out of a study of blood T cell repertoires in COVID-19 (dated by TCRdb to about 2020). General notes on the study: Collaborator samples came from the United States, Italy and Spain and covered acute and convalescent phases of COVID-19. The samples were drawn from two sources: the first 160 participants of the ongoing ImmuneRACE study, and over 1,000 subjects contributed by 6 global collaborators. The material from the prospective study consisted of cDNA or gDNA derived from T cells, B-cell-depleted T cells, or PBMCs. Where available, HLA class I and class II types were taken from metadata supplied by the sample provider and were not determined by assay-based typing. The repertoires were released in a freely available public database meant as a resource for research on the immune response to SARS-CoV-2. Subjects who had been exposed to COVID-19, were actively infected with it, or had recovered from it provided the deeply sampled blood TCRbeta repertoires that made up the dataset. The sample metadata nearly always contained a de-identified subject ID, COVID-19 status, age in years and sex. Points the paper makes about the study in general: Clinical and demographic metadata were provided uncurated, with the amount varying by source and participant.

The immunoSEQ Assay, a bias-controlled multiplex PCR, was used to amplify TCRbeta CDR3 regions from genomic DNA. The original pipeline was this. Nucleated cell counts per sample were estimated from amplification of reference gene primers within the assay. To quantify the absolute abundance of each unique TCRbeta CDR3 rearrangement, sequence reads were collapsed and filtered. For each sample, productive Simpson clonality was calculated by taking the square root of Simpson's diversity index across productive rearrangements. Imported from immuneACCESS, the table was reduced by TCRdb to in-frame sequences with V and J called. These copies leave out some clones; in studies compared against another copy, an unresolved V gene accounts for under half, and the cause of the remainder is not known. That table is the source of V, J and clone size, and D and trimming were worked out from the DNA. Here the sample has about 120,000 clones; 84% occur a single time. The ten largest clones capture about 8.1% of the sample.

From the cysteine up to the phenylalanine, the CDR3 has a length of 17 residues. The retained sequence is limited to the CDR3, 51 bases, with the frame set at the first base. Here V drops 1 base and J drops 4 bases, and the junction holds 9 bases not matched to any gene. Collaborating institutions collected whole blood in K2EDTA tubes following their own protocols. Collaborator samples were shipped for TCRbeta analysis as frozen whole blood, isolated PBMCs, or DNA extracted from either sample type. Of note for this clone: Which antigen it targets is not known. No base qualities exist here, and no much larger clone lies one base off it.

The chain was built from TRBV5-7 and TRBJ2-7, with 12 middle bases fitting TRBD2. TRBV5-7 is flagged as an ORF with uncertain function. The clonotype comes from a woman aged 40 to 50 with acute or convalescent COVID-19. The sequenced sample was peripheral blood. The nucleotide sequence is given as TGTGCCAGCAGCTTGTGGCCTAGCGGGGGGGCCCAGTACGAGCAGTACTTC. This gives the protein CASSLWPSGGAQYEQYF.